These 28 T cell receptor beta chains were all obtained from the same sample, sequenced in a study of T-cell reconstitution after alpha-beta-depleted transplantation in children. Unique molecular identifiers were built into the TCRbeta library. TCRdb called the PCR reads again in MiXCR, with one record for every CDR3 protein. The table includes about 130,000 distinct CDR3 sequences, 9.7% detected once. This material consisted of PBMCs, mostly from graft donor cells, taken 180 days after TCRalphabeta/CD19-depleted stem cell transplant. These receptor sequences come from a girl less than two years old who had a stem cell transplant for combined immunodeficiency, so the T cells may come from the graft donor.

This clonotype was counted only a few times. This chain joins TRBV10-3 and TRBJ2-5; D may correspond to TRBD1 or TRBD2 (5 bases each). Trimming stripped 7 bases from V and 5 bases from J, with 20 bases between. CDR3 size: 15 residues. Germline V lookup: CDR1 ENHRY, CDR2 SYGVKD. The CDR3 region has the DNA TGTGCCATCATGGAATCTGCCGGGACGAAGGAGACCCAGTACTTC. This encodes CAIMESAGTKETQYF.

This chain connects TRBV7-9 to TRBJ1-1, with TRBD1 matching 8 bases. The CDR3 consists of 17 residues. Per germline, CDR1 SEHNR and CDR2 FQNEAQ (reference sequence). The V and J ends lost 5 bases and 4 bases, in that order; junction bases with no gene match: 15. CDR3 bases: TGTGCCAGCAGCACCGGACAGGGACTGAGCCCGAGCACTGAAGCTTTCTTT. This codes for CASSTGQGLSPSTEAFF.

This clonotype was picked up a small number of times. This chain uses TRBV2 with TRBJ2-4; no definite D call. The V end was cut by 7 bases, the J end by 1 base, with 11 bases between. The CDR3 loop spans 14 amino acids. Germline assignment: CDR1 SNHLY and CDR2 FYNNEI. This CDR3 is CASTATMAKNIQYF. CDR3 DNA sequence: TGTGCCAGCACGGCGACAATGGCCAAAAACATTCAGTACTTC.

The CDR3: CASSLAGGPYTGELFF. The CDR3 DNA is TGTGCCAGCAGCTTAGCGGGAGGGCCGTACACCGGGGAGCTGTTTTTT. The chain uses TRBV7-2 and TRBJ2-2; 7 bases agree with TRBD2. The germline CDR1 and CDR2 sequences are SGHTA and FQGNSA. This CDR3 region has 16 residues. V lost 0 bases to trimming and J lost 3 bases; unmatched junction nucleotides: 4.

This clonotype was observed a handful of times. The chain uses TRBV10-3 and TRBJ2-2; 9 positions agree with TRBD2. The germline CDR1 and CDR2 sequences are ENHRY and SYGVKD. The CDR3 covers 16 residues. V was pared by 4 bases and J by 2 bases, with 5 bases of the junction left unmatched. CDR3 sequence: CAISGSGGFNTGELFF. The CDR3 DNA reads as TGTGCCATCAGTGGTAGCGGGGGCTTTAACACCGGGGAGCTGTTTTTT.

This sequence joins TRBV9 and TRBJ1-2, with a weak D call TRBD1 (6 bases). Germline CDR1 and CDR2: SGDLS and YYNGEE. The CDR3 runs to 16 residues. V shed 3 bases and J shed 5 bases, with 20 bases lying between them. CDR3 nucleotide sequence: TGTGCCAGCAGCGGGAGCATGGGGGGCGCAGGGTATGGCTACACCTTC. Translation: CASSGSMGGAGYGYTF.

The table lists this clonotype with a few counts. The chain joins TRBV7-2 to TRBJ2-7; 7 bases line up with TRBD2. The germline V gene encodes CDR1 SGHTA and CDR2 FQGNSA. The CDR3 is 14 amino acids. V shed 9 bases and J 0 bases; nucleotides not matched to a gene: 8. The CDR3: CASSVGGGSYEQYF. As DNA, the CDR3 is TGTGCCAGTAGCGTGGGGGGGGGCTCCTACGAGCAGTACTTC.

This clonotype was recorded many times. J is TRBJ2-7 and V is TRBV7-2, with TRBD2 matching 12 bases. The V segment lost 2 bases and the J segment 7 bases; nucleotides outside the gene matches: 9. The CDR3 is 16 residues long. Germline V gives CDR1 SGHTA, CDR2 FQGNSA. Written as DNA, the CDR3 is TGTGCCAGCAGCTTATCCTTGACTAGCGGGAGAGGTGAGCAGTACTTC. It yields the protein CASSLSLTSGRGEQYF.

This clonotype was observed a few times. This chain's CDR3 is CASSLGDRWITEAFF. CDR3 nucleotides: TGTGCCAGCAGTTTAGGGGACAGGTGGATCACTGAAGCTTTCTTT. This chain connects TRBV12-3 or TRBV12-4 to TRBJ1-1; TRBD1 aligns across 8 bases. The CDR3 has 15 residues. J lost 4 bases, V lost 1 base, and 5 bases had no gene match.

This clonotype was detected only a few times. This rearrangement joins TRBV7-2 to TRBJ2-7, with 11 bases aligning to TRBD1. J gave up 3 bases and V 2 bases, and 6 bases lay outside the gene matches. The germline V gene encodes CDR1 SGHTA and CDR2 FQGNSA. This CDR3 has 16 residues. CDR3 DNA sequence: TGTGCCAGCAGCTTATCAGGGACAGGGGGAGACTACGAGCAGTACTTC. This codes for CASSLSGTGGDYEQYF.

The chain couples TRBV3-1 to TRBJ2-5; TRBD1 or TRBD2 may be the D gene (7 bases each). CDR3 size: 18 residues. The V and J ends lost 4 bases and 7 bases respectively, with 28 bases between them. From germline, CDR1 is LGHDT and CDR2 YNNKEL (reference sequence). The CDR3 is CASSPPGGGGFGLGTQYF. As DNA, the CDR3 is TGTGCCAGCAGCCCCCCCGGGGGAGGGGGCTTTGGCTTAGGGACCCAGTACTTC.

This clonotype was detected a few times. This chain uses TRBV29-1 with TRBJ2-1; D is perhaps TRBD1 (5 bases). The CDR3 spans 14 residues. Germline lookup yields CDR1 SQVTM and CDR2 ANQGSEA. The ends were cut back, 4 bases at V and 5 bases at J, with 15 bases in the middle. This chain's CDR3 is CSVVGQGWDNEQFF. The CDR3 nucleotides read TGCAGCGTTGTGGGGCAGGGATGGGACAATGAGCAGTTCTTC.

In this sample, this clonotype turned up many times. The chain carries TRBV29-1 and TRBJ2-6; D unclear. From germline, CDR1 is SQVTM and CDR2 ANQGSEA. Trimming took 7 bases from V and 0 from J, leaving 7 bases between them. This CDR3 contains 13 residues. The CDR3 region is CSAGVSGANVLTF. In DNA, the CDR3 is TGCAGCGCTGGGGTCTCTGGGGCCAACGTCCTGACTTTC.

This clonotype was counted a few times. The chain joins TRBV20-1 to TRBJ2-1; D is unclear. Trimming removed 6 bases from V and 7 bases from J, with 7 bases in between. The germline CDR1 and CDR2 sequences are DFQATT and SNEGSKA (reference sequence). The CDR3 length is 10 residues. The CDR3 nucleotides are TGCAGTGCCGCGCGGAATGAGCAGTTCTTC. This encodes CSAARNEQFF.

There are many counts of this clonotype. The rearrangement joins TRBV20-1 to TRBJ2-2; 8 positions match TRBD2. Germline V gene data show CDR1 as DFQATT and CDR2 as SNEGSKA (reference sequence). V lost 0 bases to trimming and J lost 5 bases; unmatched junction nucleotides: 8. The CDR3 extends over 16 amino acids. This CDR3 is CSARDSSGGFTGELFF. In DNA, the CDR3 is TGCAGTGCTAGAGATTCATCGGGGGGGTTTACCGGGGAGCTGTTTTTT.

The V call is TRBV28, the J call TRBJ1-1; D is unclear. This CDR3 is 14 amino acids long. Trimming left V 3 bases short and J 1 base short, with 9 bases between. The germline V gene has CDR1 MDHEN and CDR2 SYDVKM. CDR3 sequence: CASSLIGRNTEAFF. DNA of the CDR3: TGTGCCAGCAGTTTGATTGGCAGGAACACTGAAGCTTTCTTT.

This sequence joins TRBV6-1 and TRBJ1-5, with TRBD1 matching 9 bases. CDR1 is MNHNS and CDR2 is SASEGT in the germline V gene. Trimming at V came to 7 bases and at J to 1 base, leaving 5 bases not matched to a gene. The CDR3 is made up of 15 amino acids. The CDR3 spells CASTKQGASNQPQHF. The CDR3, as DNA: TGTGCCAGCACTAAACAGGGGGCGAGCAATCAGCCCCAGCATTTT.

This chain joins TRBV12-3 or TRBV12-4 and TRBJ2-5; perhaps TRBD1 as D (5 bases). V was clipped by 2 bases and J by 6 bases, with 13 bases between them. CDR3 length: 14 amino acids. The CDR3 loop is CASSLFRKGKTQYF. For the CDR3, the DNA is TGTGCCAGCAGTTTATTCAGGAAGGGGAAGACCCAGTACTTC.

This clonotype appeared a few times. The chain couples TRBV12-3 or TRBV12-4 to TRBJ2-3; TRBD2 agrees at 7 bases. The CDR3 extends over 15 amino acids. V trimming: 7 bases; J trimming: 4 bases; junction bases outside the gene matches: 11. Here the CDR3 reads CASTLRGGYADTQYF. The CDR3, as DNA: TGTGCCAGCACCCTTAGGGGAGGGTACGCAGATACGCAGTATTTT.

The table lists this clonotype with many counts. This chain joins TRBV7-8 and TRBJ1-5; TRBD1 matches at 9 bases. The CDR3 spans 15 residues. Per germline, CDR1 SGHVS and CDR2 FQNEAQ. The J segment lost 4 bases and the V segment lost 1 base, leaving 2 bases of the junction unmatched. CDR3 nucleotides: TGTGCCAGCAGCTTAGGTGACAGGGGGAATCAGCCCCAGCATTTT. This encodes CASSLGDRGNQPQHF.

This clonotype was seen more than once but under ten times. The chain has TRBV4-1 and TRBJ2-2, with D perhaps being TRBD1 or TRBD2 (6 bases each). Trimming took 3 bases from V and 3 from J, leaving 14 bases between them. This CDR3 comprises 16 residues. Germline assignment: CDR1 MGHRA and CDR2 YSYEKL. The CDR3 protein is CASSQEGGPHTGELFF. In DNA, the CDR3 is TGCGCCAGCAGCCAGGAAGGGGGGCCTCACACCGGGGAGCTGTTTTTT.

On this clonotype itself: At one end, the junction sequence differs from germline, possibly due to a read error. V is TRBV20-1 and J is TRBJ2-5; tentative D call: TRBD2 (6 bases). CDR3 length: 14 residues. Germline V lookup: CDR1 DFQATT, CDR2 SNEGSKA (reference sequence). The CDR3 spells CSTRDTWEEETQYF. The DNA for the CDR3 is TGCAGTACTAGAGATACATGGGAGGAAGAGACCCAGTACTTC.

This clonotype appeared many times. The rearrangement links TRBV29-1 to TRBJ2-5; maybe TRBD2 (5 bases). The CDR3 runs 13 residues. Germline V gene data show CDR1 as SQVTM and CDR2 as ANQGSEA. Trimming removed 7 bases from V and 2 bases from J, with 14 bases in between. The CDR3 is CSAKRTRQETQYF. The DNA for the CDR3 is TGCAGCGCTAAGAGGACTCGACAAGAGACCCAGTACTTC.

This clonotype was observed a handful of times. V usage is TRBV11-2 and J usage is TRBJ1-6; 9 nucleotides match TRBD1. CDR3 length: 14 amino acids. V was clipped by 6 bases and J by 12 bases; unmatched bases: 9. The germline V gene has CDR1 SGHAT and CDR2 FQNNGV. The CDR3 sequence: CASSRNRGQLPLHF. DNA of the CDR3: TGTGCCAGCAGTCGAAACAGGGGGCAATTACCCCTCCACTTT.

This clonotype was counted a few times. CDR3 loop: CASTLGYQETQYF. The CDR3 nucleotides are TGTGCCAGCACCCTCGGATATCAAGAGACCCAGTACTTC. V is TRBV13 and J is TRBJ2-5; D remains ambiguous. This CDR3 contains 13 residues. The germline CDR1 and CDR2 sequences are PRHDT and FYEKMQ (reference sequence). The V end was cut by 7 bases, the J end by 2 bases, with 11 bases between.

Many counts were recorded for this clonotype. This rearrangement joins TRBV20-1 to TRBJ1-2; D remains unclear. The CDR3 has 12 residues. Trimming took 0 bases from V and 3 from J, leaving 5 bases between them. In germline, CDR1 is DFQATT, CDR2 SNEGSKA (reference sequence). CDR3 in amino acids: CSARDSYYGYTF. In DNA form, the CDR3 reads TGCAGTGCTAGAGATTCCTACTATGGCTACACCTTC.

A few counts support this clonotype. The J gene is TRBJ1-2, the V gene TRBV24-1; TRBD1 matches at 7 bases. CDR1 and CDR2 (germline): KGHDR, SFDVKD. Unmatched junction bases numbered 3, after V lost 2 bases and J lost 4 bases. The CDR3 extends over 14 amino acids. The CDR3 DNA sequence: TGTGCCACCAGTGATTCAGGGGGTACCTATGGCTACACCTTC. Its translation: CATSDSGGTYGYTF.

The chain's CDR3 is CASSSPGTGQETQYF. The CDR3 nucleotides are TGTGCCAGTAGTTCCCCCGGGACAGGGCAAGAGACCCAGTACTTC. This chain uses TRBV19 with TRBJ2-5; 9 positions match TRBD1. The CDR3 contains 15 residues. V shed 5 bases and J 2 bases; nucleotides not matched to a gene: 6. From germline, CDR1 is LNHDA and CDR2 SQIVND (reference sequence).